Listed below are T cell receptor beta chains from one sample, sequenced in a study of early T cells in non-severe SARS-CoV-2 infection. TCRdb reprocessed the 5' RACE reads with MiXCR, giving one entry per CDR3 protein. The sample contains 50,000 or so distinct CDR3 sequences, more than 12% of which appear only once. This sample comprised whole blood, obtained at baseline. The receptors stem from an adult who was a healthcare worker with PCR-confirmed SARS-CoV-2 infection or an uninfected control (not recorded which). Each CDR3 is given with its conserved first and last residue.

V,CDR3
TRBV18,CASSLEREETQYF
TRBV6-5,CASSYSQGGVTDTQYF
TRBV5-5,CASSLAVNGEAFF
TRBV7-2,CASSPLWGSTNTGELFF
TRBV25-1,CASTPPGESPYEQFF
TRBV12-3/TRBV12-4,CASSETTNTGELFF
TRBV7-6,CASSPDPGYNEQFF
TRBV20-1,CSAMSGYEQYF
TRBV21-1,CASSTQGRGNTEAFF
TRBV11-2,CASSSGLTYYGYTF
TRBV10-2,CASSESLEGRSGNEQYF
TRBV28,CASSRTGPPYNEQFF
TRBV5-8,CASSFRGRGTEAFF
TRBV12-3/TRBV12-4,CATNRGRNYGYTF
TRBV12-3/TRBV12-4,CASSPARHLRGGNIQYF
TRBV7-2,CASSLPAPREQYF
TRBV14,CASSQGTLNEQFF
TRBV6-5,CASSRDWGNQPQHF
TRBV14,CASSLLDRQGTEAFF
TRBV20-1,CSARGERGNTEAFF
TRBV28,CASGRTVPNEQFF
TRBV28,CASSLWRSIQYF
TRBV20-1,CSALKVSNQPQHF
TRBV10-2,CASQRGRADTQYF
TRBV5-1,CASSPQGAALNEQFF
TRBV20-1,CSARVGGGGNEQFF
TRBV12-3/TRBV12-4,CASSRDRVSQPQHF
TRBV7-2,CASSLATSGSQETQYF
TRBV6-6,CASSRLLAGTSTDTQYF
TRBV10-1,CASSESETQYF
TRBV6-6,CASSLLGAGRSYGYTF
TRBV5-4,CASSLGGTSGSITDTQYF
TRBV27,CASSLGPITGELFF
TRBV6-5,CASSWGQGIDTGELFF
TRBV7-2,CASSLRQTYEQYF
TRBV5-5,CASSTTSYETQYF
TRBV9,CASSVAGTGNYGYTF
TRBV27,CASSFRDSSYEQYF
TRBV7-9,CASSWGSSSVLTDTQYF
TRBV6-5,CASSYSTGNNSPLHF
TRBV9,CASSPGTSGNEQFF
TRBV24-1,CATSDATPGRRPGELFF
TRBV3-1,CASSQLGGEIAKNIQYF